This passage covers 24 T cell receptor beta chains from one sample sequenced in a study of CD8 T cells in ankylosing spondylitis. TCRdb recomputed calls from the 5' RACE reads with MiXCR, one row per CDR3 protein. This sample carries approximately 110,000 distinct CDR3 sequences, 24% of them seen once, and the ten largest clones take around an eighth. The sequenced material came from synovial fluid, either unsorted or a sorted T cell fraction (not recorded which). These receptor sequences come from a male donor with ankylosing spondylitis.

The V and J genes are TRBV20-1 and TRBJ2-1; perhaps TRBD2 as D (6 bases). The CDR3 has 15 amino acids. Trimming pared 6 bases from V and 4 bases from J, leaving 19 bases between. Per germline, CDR1 DFQATT and CDR2 SNEGSKA (reference sequence). CDR3: CSATRDSRGYNEQFF. The CDR3 coding sequence is TGCAGTGCCACCCGGGACTCTCGAGGGTACAATGAGCAGTTCTTC.

Many counts were recorded for this clonotype. This sequence joins TRBV9 and TRBJ2-3; the D call may be TRBD1 or TRBD2 (5 bases each). Deletions cut 5 bases from V and 9 bases from J, with 19 bases between. The CDR3 sequence is 14 residues long. Germline V CDR1 and CDR2: SGDLS, YYNGEE. CDR3: CASSYPGTISTQYF. In DNA form, the CDR3 reads TGTGCCAGCAGTTACCCCGGGACCATCAGCACGCAGTATTTT. The whole variable domain, remainder taken from reference TRBV9 and TRBJ2-3, is DSGVTQTPKHLITATGQRVTLRCSPRSGDLSVYWYQQSLDQGLQFLIQYYNGEERAKGNILERFSAQQFPDLHSELNLSSLELGDSALYFCASSYPGTISTQYFGPGTRLTVL.

The genes are TRBV6-2 or TRBV6-3 and TRBJ2-7; unclear D gene. CDR1 is MNHEY, CDR2 SVGEGT, per germline. Trimming cost V 3 bases and J 0 bases, with 6 bases left between them. This CDR3 has 13 amino acids. The CDR3 spells CASSYSSSYEQYF. The CDR3 DNA reads as TGTGCCAGCAGTTATTCGAGCTCCTACGAGCAGTACTTC.

This chain joins TRBV7-9 and TRBJ1-6; D remains ambiguous. Germline V gene data show CDR1 as SEHNR and CDR2 as FQNEAQ (reference sequence). Between the trimmed V and J ends, which lost 5 bases and 8 bases, there was a span of 19 bases. The CDR3 loop spans 16 amino acids. Here the CDR3 DNA reads TGTGCCAGCAGCGAGGTGCGGGCAACCCTTGATTCACCCCTCCACTTT. Its translation is CASSEVRATLDSPLHF.

V is TRBV18 and J is TRBJ1-5; unclear D gene. Germline CDR1 reads KGHSH; CDR2 reads LQKENI. V lost 7 bases and J 5 bases, leaving 12 bases between the germline ends. The CDR3 has 13 amino acids. CDR3 sequence (DNA): TGTGCCAGCTTATCAGGACCGCATCAGCCCCAGCATTTT. Its translation is CASLSGPHQPQHF.

This clonotype turned up a few times. The chain links TRBV6-1 to TRBJ2-3; 12 nucleotides agree with TRBD2. Unmatched junction bases numbered 1, after V lost 2 bases and J lost 4 bases. The CDR3 covers 15 residues. CDR1 and CDR2 from the germline V gene are MNHNS and SASEGT. The CDR3 is CASSELAGGPDTQYF. The CDR3 DNA is TGTGCCAGCAGTGAACTAGCGGGAGGGCCAGATACGCAGTATTTT.

The chain employs TRBV7-9 and TRBJ1-3, with 8 bases identical to TRBD1. Trimming removed 8 bases from V and 3 bases from J; junction bases left unmatched: 3. The CDR3 consists of 13 residues. Germline V gives CDR1 SEHNR, CDR2 FQNEAQ (reference sequence). The CDR3, as DNA: TGTGCCAGCCAAACAGGGGGTGGAAACACCATATATTTT. This gives the protein CASQTGGGNTIYF.

The chain uses TRBV20-1 and TRBJ2-1; 10 nucleotides agree with TRBD2. Unmatched junction bases numbered 4, after V lost 2 bases and J lost 6 bases. The CDR3 covers 14 residues. Germline CDR1 and CDR2: DFQATT and SNEGSKA (reference sequence). In DNA form, the CDR3 reads TGCAGTGCTAGACGAACTAGCGGGATCAATGAGCAGTTCTTC. Protein: CSARRTSGINEQFF.

On this clonotype itself: A junction boundary mismatches the germline segment, possibly from a read error. The chain has TRBV7-9 and TRBJ1-1, with D perhaps matching TRBD1 (6 bases). The CDR3 runs to 13 residues. Germline V gene data show CDR1 as SEHNR and CDR2 as FQNEAQ (reference sequence). The CDR3 sequence is CASSFQFGGPEIF. The CDR3 DNA is TGTGCCAGCAGCTTCCAATTTGGGGGCCCCGAGATCTTT.

This rearrangement joins TRBV5-1 to TRBJ2-7; TRBD2 is a possible D gene (5 bases). Germline V CDR1 and CDR2: SGHRS, YFSETQ. This CDR3 is built from 15 residues. In DNA, the CDR3 is TGCGCTTCGAGGGCGAACCCGGACGAGGACTACGAGCAGTACGTC. This translates into CASRANPDEDYEQYV.

This clonotype was counted ten times or more. The chain uses TRBV5-5 and TRBJ2-3; weak D call: TRBD1 (6 bases). Germline loops: CDR1 SGHKS, CDR2 YYEKEE (reference sequence). V lost 2 bases and J 5 bases, leaving 6 bases between the germline ends. This CDR3 has 12 amino acids. CDR3: CASSLGGDTQYF. Written as DNA, the CDR3 is TGTGCCAGCAGCTTAGGGGGAGATACGCAGTATTTT.

This clonotype has just a few counts. The rearrangement joins TRBV19 to TRBJ2-2, with TRBD2 identical over 9 bases. V trimming: 6 bases; J trimming: 4 bases; junction bases outside the gene matches: 6. CDR1 and CDR2 from the germline V gene are LNHDA and SQIVND (reference sequence). There are 15 residues in the CDR3. The CDR3: CASRRLAEITGELFF. The CDR3 nucleotides read TGTGCCAGTAGAAGACTAGCGGAAATCACCGGGGAGCTGTTTTTT.

This clonotype was observed a few times. The gene calls are TRBV29-1 and TRBJ2-1, with D perhaps TRBD1 (6 bases). In germline, CDR1 is SQVTM, CDR2 ANQGSEA. V was cut by 5 bases and J by 0 bases, with 14 bases left in between. The CDR3 is 15 amino acids. In nucleotides, the CDR3 is TGCAGCGTTCTGACAGGTTCCTACTCCTACAATGAGCAGTTCTTC. It is translated as CSVLTGSYSYNEQFF.

This clonotype showed up just a few times. The chain combines TRBV4-1 with TRBJ2-1; D possibly corresponds to TRBD2 (6 bases). Germline V gene data show CDR1 as MGHRA and CDR2 as YSYEKL. The CDR3 is made up of 14 amino acids. Trimming stripped 4 bases from V and 7 bases from J, with 14 bases between. This CDR3 is CASSRGLQRNEQFF. The CDR3 nucleotides read TGCGCCAGCAGCCGGGGACTCCAGAGGAATGAGCAGTTCTTC.

The chain recombines TRBV5-6 with TRBJ2-7; no clear D. The V end lost 1 base, the J end lost 0 bases, and 8 bases lay between the germline ends. Looked up from germline, CDR1 is SGHDT and CDR2 is YYEEEE. The CDR3 length is 14 residues. The CDR3 bases are TGTGCCAGCAGCTTGAGCTTTAGCTCCTACGAGCAGTACTTC. Translating it yields CASSLSFSSYEQYF.

A few counts support this clonotype. V is TRBV25-1 and J is TRBJ2-2, with D tentatively TRBD1 (5 bases). The ends were cut back, 5 bases at V and 2 bases at J, with 12 bases in the middle. Germline loops: CDR1 MGHDK, CDR2 SYGVNS. The CDR3 is 15 amino acids. CDR3 in amino acids: CASSRSGSNTGELFF. CDR3 DNA: TGTGCCAGCAGTCGGTCAGGGTCTAACACCGGGGAGCTGTTTTTT.

Many counts were recorded for this clonotype. This rearrangement joins TRBV9 to TRBJ2-3; 7 bases are a match to TRBD1. Germline CDR1 is SGDLS and CDR2 is YYNGEE. The CDR3 runs to 13 residues. V shed 2 bases and J 12 bases; nucleotides not matched to a gene: 9. In DNA, the CDR3 is TGTGCCAGCAGCGTTGAGGGGGCACCATCCCAGTATTTT. It yields the protein CASSVEGAPSQYF.

The chain links TRBV5-1 to TRBJ1-1, with D uncertain. CDR1 SGHRS and CDR2 YFSETQ come from the germline V gene. The CDR3 runs 13 residues. Trimming took off 4 bases at V and 5 bases at J, with 12 bases between the two ends. The DNA for the CDR3 is TGCGCCAGCAGCGTGTGGGCTTGGACTGAAGCTTTCTTT. Its protein product is CASSVWAWTEAFF.

The chain recombines TRBV12-3 or TRBV12-4 with TRBJ1-2; the D is unclear. This CDR3 contains 13 residues. Trimming removed 5 bases from V and 3 bases from J, with 10 bases in between. The CDR3 DNA is TGTGCCAGCAGTCCCGGACGGTACTATGGCTACACCTTC. Its protein is CASSPGRYYGYTF.

This clonotype was detected only a few times. The chain has TRBV3-1 and TRBJ2-7; no clear D gene. The CDR3 contains 14 residues. CDR1 and CDR2 from the germline V gene are LGHDT and YNNKEL (reference sequence). V was trimmed by 4 bases and J by 3 bases, leaving 13 bases between them. The DNA for the CDR3 is TGTGCCAGCAGCCCGTTACGTCTAGGCTACGAGCAGTACTTC. This translates into CASSPLRLGYEQYF.

This clonotype has only a few counts. The chain couples TRBV5-8 to TRBJ2-1, with TRBD2 as a possible D gene (5 bases). The V gene lost 4 bases and the J gene lost 0 bases, with 14 bases spanning the gap. Germline assignment: CDR1 SGHTS and CDR2 YDEGEE. There are 16 residues in the CDR3. CDR3 nucleotides: TGTGCCAGCAGCCCCGGGGAGCTTTACTCCTACAATGAGCAGTTCTTC. Its protein product is CASSPGELYSYNEQFF.

The chain has TRBV5-1 and TRBJ1-1; D is unresolved. Deletions cut 0 bases from V and 2 bases from J, with 5 bases between. The CDR3 totals 13 residues. Germline V lookup: CDR1 SGHRS, CDR2 YFSETQ. This CDR3 reads CASSLVLNTEAFF. CDR3 in DNA: TGCGCCAGCAGCTTGGTCTTAAACACTGAAGCTTTCTTT.

This chain uses TRBV5-1 with TRBJ2-3; TRBD2 aligns across 10 bases. Unmatched junction bases numbered 9, after V lost 3 bases and J lost 2 bases. The CDR3 covers 17 residues. CDR1 is SGHRS, CDR2 YFSETQ, per germline. CDR3 protein: CASSSGASGSNTDTQYF. CDR3 sequence (DNA): TGCGCCAGCAGCTCGGGTGCTAGCGGGAGCAACACAGATACGCAGTATTTT.

This clonotype turned up a few times. This chain connects TRBV12-3 or TRBV12-4 to TRBJ2-7; the D is unclear. V was shortened by 1 base and J by 2 bases, with 6 bases between the two germline ends. The CDR3 covers 13 residues. The CDR3 spells CASSLDSPYEQYV. DNA for the CDR3: TGTGCCAGCAGTTTAGACAGCCCCTACGAGCAGTACGTC.